These 29 T cell receptor beta chains originate from one sample sequenced in a study of circulating CD8 cells and anti-PD-1 response in melanoma. From live CD3+CD8+TCRalphabeta+ cells, four PD-1 and/or TIGIT subsets were sorted. The QIAseq Immune Repertoire TCR panel built the libraries from approximately 15 ng of total RNA. MiXCR, applied by TCRdb to the reads, yields one record per CDR3 protein. This sample has 1,500 to 2,000 distinct CDR3 sequences, with roughly 9% found just once. Here the sequenced sample was CD8+ T cells from PBMCs, taken at baseline or after one month of anti-PD-1 therapy (not recorded which). The receptors here all came from a human donor with melanoma.

By sample share, this clonotype is large. The chain joins TRBV19 to TRBJ2-7, with D maybe TRBD1 (6 bases). CDR1 LNHDA and CDR2 SQIVND come from the germline V gene (reference sequence). The ends were cut back, 3 bases at V and 5 bases at J, with 11 bases in the middle. There are 13 residues in the CDR3. In nucleotides, the CDR3 is TGTGCCAGTAGTATTAACAGGGCAGACGAGCAGTACTTC. Protein sequence: CASSINRADEQYF.

Of note for this clonotype: A read error is possible here, since a much larger clone lies one base away. The V gene is TRBV19, the J gene TRBJ2-1, with D perhaps matching TRBD2 (6 bases). CDR1 and CDR2 from the germline V gene are LNHDA and SQIVND (reference sequence). The CDR3 runs 15 residues. Trimming removed 1 base from V and 3 bases from J, with 10 bases in between. The CDR3 reads CASSIGAGRYNEQFF. The CDR3 DNA reads as TGTGCCAGTAGTATAGGGGCGGGACGCTACAATGAGCAGTTCTTC.

This clonotype was observed a handful of times. The chain is built from TRBV6-5 and TRBJ1-2; 8 bases match TRBD1. The CDR3 spans 13 residues. V shed 5 bases, J shed 4 bases, and the junction held 3 bases outside the gene matches. CDR1 and CDR2 from the germline V gene are MNHEY and SVGAGI. CDR3 sequence reads: CASSGQGFYGYTF. CDR3 DNA: TGTGCCAGCAGTGGACAGGGATTCTATGGCTACACCTTC.

This clonotype is medium-sized. J is TRBJ1-2 and V is TRBV11-1; tentative D call: TRBD1 (5 bases). CDR1 and CDR2 from the germline V gene are SGHAT and FQDESV (reference sequence). The length of the CDR3 is 13 residues. Deletions cut 5 bases from V and 6 bases from J, with 13 bases between. This CDR3 is CASSTTTAHGYTF. CDR3 coding DNA: TGTGCCAGCAGCACAACGACAGCGCATGGCTACACCTTC.

Within the sample, this clonotype is large. The chain uses TRBV5-5 and TRBJ2-1, with D possibly TRBD2 on 7 matching bases. This CDR3 is built from 14 residues. The V end lost 4 bases, the J end lost 5 bases, and 13 bases lay between the germline ends. Per the germline V gene, CDR1 is SGHKS and CDR2 is YYEKEE (reference sequence). CDR3 coding DNA: TGTGCCAGCAGCCCCCGAGGGGGGGACAATGAGCAGTTCTTC. Its translation is CASSPRGGDNEQFF.

By its share, this clonotype is medium-sized. The chain recombines TRBV30 with TRBJ1-1; D not certain. Germline CDR1 and CDR2: GTSNPN and SVGIG (reference sequence). The length of the CDR3 is 13 residues. Between the trimmed V and J ends, which lost 1 base and 2 bases, there was a span of 8 bases. The CDR3 spells CAWSDTFNTEAFF. DNA for the CDR3: TGTGCCTGGAGTGACACTTTTAACACTGAAGCTTTCTTT.

With regard to this clonotype: The junction differs from germline at one of its ends, possibly a read error. V gene TRBV27 combines with J gene TRBJ1-6; 8 bases line up with TRBD1. The CDR3 spans 13 residues. Germline V gene sequence: CDR1 MNHEY, CDR2 SMNVEV (reference sequence). CDR3 sequence reads: CASRDRVDSLLHF. The CDR3 coding sequence is TGTGCCAGCAGGGACAGGGTCGATTCACTCCTCCACTTT.

By share of the sample, this clonotype is large. CDR3 amino acids: CSARDPGGRTQYF. In DNA form, the CDR3 reads TGCAGTGCTAGAGACCCTGGCGGGAGGACCCAGTACTTC. The chain is built from TRBV20-1 and TRBJ2-5; 7 nucleotides align to TRBD2. The ends lost 0 bases at V and 7 bases at J; junction bases unmatched: 5. CDR1 and CDR2 (germline): DFQATT, SNEGSKA (reference sequence). The CDR3 totals 13 residues.

This clonotype is deemed medium-sized. This chain uses TRBV19 with TRBJ1-4; no definite D call. Between the trimmed V and J ends, which lost 7 bases and 5 bases, there was a span of 8 bases. In germline, CDR1 is LNHDA, CDR2 SQIVND (reference sequence). The CDR3 covers 12 residues. The CDR3 DNA is TGTGCCAGTAAGGTTGGGAATGAAAAACTGTTTTTT. This translates into CASKVGNEKLFF.

This clonotype counts as medium-sized. This sequence joins TRBV2 and TRBJ2-1, with no clear D. Trimming cost V 4 bases and J 4 bases, with 5 bases left between them. Germline CDR1 reads SNHLY; CDR2 reads FYNNEI. The CDR3 is 12 amino acids. In DNA, the CDR3 is TGTGCCAGCAGTGGGGATTACAATGAGCAGTTCTTC. As protein: CASSGDYNEQFF.

The J gene is TRBJ1-1, the V gene TRBV4-3, with TRBD1 identical over 9 bases. This CDR3 is built from 17 residues. With V trimmed by 3 bases and J by 4 bases, 12 bases remained unmatched. CDR1 LGHNA and CDR2 YSLEER come from the germline V gene. Written as DNA, the CDR3 is TGCGCCAGCAGCCAGGCTATAGGGACAGGGAAGAGCACTGAAGCTTTCTTT. Amino acids: CASSQAIGTGKSTEAFF.

In its sample, this clonotype ranks as medium-sized. The chain has TRBV19 and TRBJ1-1, with 8 bases lining up with TRBD1. With 3 bases clipped from V and 5 bases from J, the junction kept 8 bases outside the gene matches. Germline-derived CDR1 and CDR2 are LNHDA and SQIVND (reference sequence). The CDR3 runs to 15 residues. The CDR3 region has the DNA TGTGCCAGTAGTATGGCCCAGGGGGCTCTAACTGAAGCTTTCTTT. It encodes CASSMAQGALTEAFF.

This clonotype is labeled large (0.1 to 1%). The chain recombines TRBV27 with TRBJ1-6; no firm D call. CDR1 and CDR2 from the germline V gene are MNHEY and SMNVEV (reference sequence). This CDR3 comprises 12 residues. Trimming took off 8 bases at V and 5 bases at J, with 7 bases between the two ends. The CDR3 nucleotides are TGTGCCAGCTCCCGGCATAATTCACCCCTCCACTTT. Its protein is CASSRHNSPLHF.

This sequence joins TRBV19 and TRBJ2-7, with a tentative D call TRBD1 (5 bases). Germline V gene lookup returns CDR1 LNHDA and CDR2 SQIVND (reference sequence). The CDR3 sequence is 14 residues long. V lost 3 bases and J lost 5, with 14 bases in between. CDR3 amino acids: CASSIGARANEQYF. The CDR3 DNA follows: TGTGCCAGTAGTATTGGCGCCAGGGCCAACGAGCAGTACTTC.

This clonotype has only a few counts. The chain has TRBV2 and TRBJ2-1; no firm D call. With 3 bases removed from V and 10 bases from J, the gap between germline ends came to 4 bases. The CDR3 extends over 10 amino acids. Germline V gene lookup returns CDR1 SNHLY and CDR2 FYNNEI. CDR3 bases: TGTGCCAGCAGTGACGGGGAGCAGTTCTTC. Translation gives CASSDGEQFF. The full variable domain, in which reference TRBV2 and TRBJ2-1 provide the parts outside the CDR3, is EPEVTQTPSHQVTQMGQEVILRCVPISNHLYFYWYRQILGQKVEFLVSFYNNEISEKSEIFDDQFSVERPDGSNFTLKIRSTKLEDSAMYFCASSDGEQFFGPGTRLTVL.

This clonotype is large within its sample. The chain joins TRBV28 to TRBJ2-7; TRBD1 or TRBD2 may be the D gene (5 bases each). Looked up from germline, CDR1 is MDHEN and CDR2 is SYDVKM. Trimming took 5 bases from V and 6 from J, leaving 11 bases between them. This CDR3 has 12 residues. CDR3 bases: TGTGCCAGCAGTCCAGGGAGCAGCGAGCAGTACTTC. This encodes CASSPGSSEQYF.

This clonotype is categorized as medium-sized. The rearrangement links TRBV10-3 to TRBJ2-1; a possible D gene is TRBD2 (6 bases). The CDR3 spans 15 residues. Deletions cut 0 bases from V and 4 bases from J, with 10 bases between. CDR1 is ENHRY and CDR2 is SYGVKD in the germline V gene. The CDR3 loop is CAISESRGVYNEQFF. For the CDR3, the DNA is TGTGCCATCAGTGAGTCGCGGGGAGTATACAATGAGCAGTTCTTC.

This clonotype rates as medium-sized. The chain joins TRBV2 to TRBJ2-3; D gene unclear. The CDR3 runs to 14 residues. V was shortened by 8 bases and J by 2 bases, with 14 bases between the two germline ends. The germline V gene encodes CDR1 SNHLY and CDR2 FYNNEI. For the CDR3, the DNA is TGTGCCAGCGGAGTCTTCACGCACACAGATACGCAGTATTTT. Translation: CASGVFTHTDTQYF.

By sample fraction, this clonotype is medium-sized. This chain joins TRBV29-1 and TRBJ1-2; possible D gene TRBD1, 5 bases. This CDR3 has 14 amino acids. In germline, CDR1 is SQVTM, CDR2 ANQGSEA. The V gene lost 8 bases and the J gene lost 5 bases, with 21 bases spanning the gap. The CDR3 loop reads CSTLDPGGTYGYTF. The CDR3 bases are TGCAGCACATTGGACCCGGGAGGGACTTATGGCTACACCTTC.

This clonotype ranks as medium-sized (0.01 to 0.1%). The rearrangement uses TRBV2 and TRBJ2-4; TRBD1 is a possible D gene (6 bases). Germline loops: CDR1 SNHLY, CDR2 FYNNEI. CDR3 length: 14 amino acids. With 3 bases removed from V and 7 bases from J, the gap between germline ends came to 13 bases. CDR3 nucleotides: TGTGCCAGCAGTGACGGCCAGGGGCATAACATTCAGTACTTC. Amino acid sequence: CASSDGQGHNIQYF. Full variable domain (rest looked up from reference TRBV2 and TRBJ2-4): EPEVTQTPSHQVTQMGQEVILRCVPISNHLYFYWYRQILGQKVEFLVSFYNNEISEKSEIFDDQFSVERPDGSNFTLKIRSTKLEDSAMYFCASSDGQGHNIQYFGAGTRLSVL.

The chain combines TRBV19 with TRBJ1-1, with D tentatively TRBD1 (5 bases). This CDR3 spans 12 amino acids. Germline V CDR1 and CDR2: LNHDA, SQIVND (reference sequence). The V end was cut by 6 bases, the J end by 3 bases, with 8 bases between. CDR3 sequence: CASRLGDTEAFF. CDR3 sequence (DNA): TGTGCCAGTAGGTTGGGGGACACTGAAGCTTTCTTT.

This clonotype is classed as large (0.1 to 1%). V is TRBV5-4 and J is TRBJ2-2; 9 nucleotides align to TRBD2. CDR1 and CDR2 from the germline V gene are SGHNT and YYREEE (reference sequence). The CDR3 consists of 15 residues. V was clipped by 3 bases and J by 7 bases; unmatched bases: 7. CDR3 coding DNA: TGTGCCAGCAGCTCTGGGACTAGCTTGGGCGGGGAGCTGTTTTTT. Translation gives CASSSGTSLGGELFF.

By share, this clonotype ranks as medium-sized (0.01 to 0.1%). The V gene is TRBV5-4, the J gene TRBJ2-1; weak D call: TRBD2 (6 bases). There are 14 residues in the CDR3. The V end lost 0 bases, the J end lost 7 bases, and 11 bases lay between the germline ends. Germline loops: CDR1 SGHNT, CDR2 YYREEE (reference sequence). The CDR3: CASSLVEEGNEQFF. Here the CDR3 DNA reads TGTGCCAGCAGCTTGGTGGAGGAGGGAAATGAGCAGTTCTTC.

This clonotype is medium-sized. The rearrangement uses TRBV12-3 or TRBV12-4 and TRBJ2-1; no clear D. The CDR3 sequence is 14 residues long. Trimming took off 5 bases at V and 6 bases at J, with 14 bases between the two ends. The CDR3 here is CASSAGPLSNEQFF. CDR3 in DNA: TGTGCCAGCAGTGCTGGACCCTTGAGCAATGAGCAGTTCTTC.

Only a few counts were recorded for this clonotype. The chain has TRBV2 and TRBJ2-7, with D possibly TRBD1 on 6 matching bases. Germline V gives CDR1 SNHLY, CDR2 FYNNEI. The CDR3 has 11 amino acids. V was cut by 7 bases and J by 4 bases, with 8 bases left in between. CDR3 loop: CASMTGYEQYF. In DNA form, the CDR3 reads TGTGCCAGCATGACAGGATACGAGCAGTACTTC.

This clonotype is termed medium-sized. The chain carries TRBV7-8 and TRBJ2-7, with a possible D match to TRBD1 (6 bases). From germline, CDR1 is SGHVS and CDR2 FQNEAQ. CDR3 length: 12 residues. The ends were cut back, 4 bases at V and 5 bases at J, with 9 bases in the middle. Here the CDR3 reads CASSSQGNEQYF. CDR3 DNA sequence: TGTGCCAGCAGCTCCCAGGGGAACGAGCAGTACTTC. Based on the CDR3 plus reference TRBV7-8 and TRBJ2-7, the full variable domain is GAGVSQSPRYKVAKRGQDVALRCDPISGHVSLFWYQQALGQGPEFLTYFQNEAQLDKSGLPSDRFFAERPEGSVSTLKIQRTQQEDSAVYLCASSSQGNEQYFGPGTRLTVT.

This clonotype is classed as medium-sized. The rearrangement links TRBV20-1 to TRBJ2-7; no firm D call. V was pared by 0 bases and J by 2 bases, with 11 bases between. CDR1 DFQATT and CDR2 SNEGSKA come from the germline V gene (reference sequence). The CDR3 runs 14 residues. DNA of the CDR3: TGCAGTGCTAGAGATGGAATCGGTGCCTACGAGCAGTACTTC. Protein sequence: CSARDGIGAYEQYF.

Within the sample, this clonotype is medium-sized. The chain has TRBV27 and TRBJ2-7; 7 bases line up with TRBD1. The CDR3 has 14 amino acids. Germline V gives CDR1 MNHEY, CDR2 SMNVEV (reference sequence). The ends lost 2 bases at V and 5 bases at J; junction bases unmatched: 6. The CDR3 sequence: CASSLGGQLDEQYF. The CDR3 bases are TGTGCCAGCAGTTTAGGGGGACAGCTCGACGAGCAGTACTTC.

This clonotype is medium-sized by share. The rearrangement uses TRBV24-1 and TRBJ2-3, with TRBD2 identical over 7 bases. The CDR3 runs 12 residues. V shed 4 bases, J shed 8 bases, and the junction held 2 bases outside the gene matches. Germline V gene data show CDR1 as KGHDR and CDR2 as SFDVKD. CDR3 residues: CATSDGGTTQYF. DNA for the CDR3: TGTGCCACCAGTGACGGGGGGACTACGCAGTATTTT.